This TCR beta chain comes out of a study of blood T cell repertoires in COVID-19. Study-wide context: Collection of acute and convalescent COVID-19 samples took place in the United States, Italy and Spain.

Original processing notes: Quantification of nucleated cells was approximated via reference gene primer amplification. Using immunoSEQ multiplex PCR, the repertoire was profiled, and TCRdb retains in-frame clones only, with some absent. The V and J calls and clone size were taken over from that table, and D and trimming were inferred from the DNA. The sample has some 300,000 clones; about nine tenths are singletons. This CDR3 region has 14 residues. Germline V lookup: CDR1 MNHEY, CDR2 SVGEGT. Between the trimmed V and J ends, which lost 5 bases and 1 base, there was a span of 11 bases. The sample consisted of peripheral blood. This clonotype originated in a woman aged 25 to 39 who had recovered from COVID-19. The chain carries TRBV6-2 or TRBV6-3 and TRBJ1-1; tentative D call: TRBD1 (6 bases). The CDR3 bases are TGTGCCAGCAGTCTCATAGGGGGGAACACTGAAGCTTTCTTT. The encoded protein is CASSLIGGNTEAFF.